The 5 T cell receptor beta chains reported below all come from one sample, sequenced in a study of control samples from healthy donors and cancer patients. Repertoires were generated with immunoSEQ multiplex PCR, while TCRdb's copy carries only in-frame clones and drops some. This table holds roughly 200,000 clones, just under 95% found once. The sequencing sample was made of blood. The receptor set was obtained from a man aged 45-65 years in good health.

The J gene is TRBJ2-3, the V gene TRBV11-1; TRBD1 is a possible D gene (5 bases). This CDR3 has 16 amino acids. V lost 4 bases and J lost 2, with 16 bases in between. Germline V gene lookup returns CDR1 SGHAT and CDR2 FQDESV (reference sequence). For the CDR3, the DNA is TGTGCCAGCAGCTCCCTCGTGAAGGGGTTCACAGATACGCAGTATTTT. Encoded protein: CASSSLVKGFTDTQYF.

The chain has TRBV6-6 and TRBJ2-2; possibly TRBD2 for D (5 bases). Germline V gene data show CDR1 as MNHNY and CDR2 as SVGAGI (reference sequence). V was clipped by 6 bases and J by 6 bases, with 11 bases between them. This CDR3 contains 13 residues. CDR3 nucleotide sequence: TGTGCCAGCAGGCCGAGGGATCCCGGGGAGCTGTTTTTT. Translated: CASRPRDPGELFF.

J is TRBJ1-1 and V is TRBV7-2; no reliable D call. The CDR3 runs 14 residues. The V end was cut by 4 bases, the J end by 0 bases, with 9 bases between. The germline gives CDR1 SGHTA, CDR2 FQGNSA. The CDR3 DNA reads as TGTGCCAGCAGCTCCCGGCGGCTGAACACTGAAGCTTTCTTT. This translates into CASSSRRLNTEAFF.

The rearrangement uses TRBV5-6 and TRBJ1-2; TRBD1 might be the D (6 bases). The CDR3 runs 15 residues. CDR1 SGHDT and CDR2 YYEEEE come from the germline V gene. The ends were cut back, 4 bases at V and 14 bases at J, with 27 bases in the middle. CDR3 DNA sequence: TGTGCCAGCAGCCTCGGGCGGGGGACACAGATACCAAGAACCTTC. Amino acid sequence: CASSLGRGTQIPRTF. Drawing the rest from reference TRBV5-6 and TRBJ1-2, the complete variable domain is DAGVTQSPTHLIKTRGQQVTLRCSPKSGHDTVSWYQQALGQGPQFIFQYYEEEERQRGNFPDRFSGHQFPNYSSELNVNALLLGDSALYLCASSLGRGTQIPRTFGSGTRLTVV.

The table lists this clone with a count of one. J is TRBJ1-4 and V is TRBV15; 9 nucleotides match TRBD1. CDR3 length: 15 residues. The ends lost 4 bases at V and 7 bases at J; junction bases unmatched: 7. CDR1 LNHNV and CDR2 YYDKDF come from the germline V gene (reference sequence). The CDR3 loop reads CATSIQTGGSEKLFF. The DNA for the CDR3 is TGTGCCACCAGCATCCAGACAGGGGGAAGTGAAAAACTGTTTTTT.